Listed here are 14 T cell receptor beta chains from one sample, sequenced in a study of blood T cell repertoires in COVID-19 (dated by TCRdb to about 2020). Preparation of the library involved the immunoSEQ multiplex PCR assay. TCRdb carries this immuneACCESS record with in-frame sequences only. Its versions omit some clonotypes, under half of them owing to an unresolved V gene in the studies checked, with the rest unexplained. For this sample there are around 99,000 clones; around 89% appear just once. The top ten hold about 5.3% of the sample. The sequenced material came from peripheral blood. The receptors derive from a man in his forties with active or convalescent COVID-19.

V is TRBV3-1 (or the pseudogene TRBV3-2) and J is TRBJ2-5, with 8 bases matching TRBD2. The trim removed 3 bases at V and 5 bases at J, leaving 17 bases unmatched. Germline lookup yields CDR1 LGHDT and CDR2 YNNKEL (reference sequence). The CDR3 length is 18 residues. The CDR3: CASSQLHPAGEEGETQYF. CDR3 coding DNA: TGTGCCAGCAGCCAGCTGCATCCAGCGGGAGAGGAAGGTGAGACCCAGTACTTC.

The V gene is TRBV2, the J gene TRBJ2-7; TRBD1 aligns across 9 bases. The CDR3 extends over 13 amino acids. Germline V gives CDR1 SNHLY, CDR2 FYNNEI. V was clipped by 6 bases and J by 6 bases; unmatched bases: 6. CDR3 coding DNA: TGTGCCAGCAGCTGGGACAGGGTCTCCGAGCAGTACTTC. Its translation is CASSWDRVSEQYF.

The genes are TRBV14 and TRBJ2-7; D gene ambiguous. This CDR3 region has 15 residues. V was cut by 3 bases and J by 2 bases, with 14 bases left in between. The germline gives CDR1 SGHDN, CDR2 FVKESK. The CDR3 here is CASSQYPGATYEQYF. In DNA form, the CDR3 reads TGTGCCAGCAGCCAGTACCCCGGAGCCACCTACGAGCAGTACTTC.

The chain carries TRBV11-2 and TRBJ2-1, with TRBD1 identical over 7 bases. This CDR3 is 15 amino acids long. With 5 bases clipped from V and 5 bases from J, the junction kept 9 bases outside the gene matches. The germline CDR1 and CDR2 sequences are SGHAT and FQNNGV. In nucleotides, the CDR3 is TGTGCCAGCAGCCCCCGGGACAGTTTTAACAATGAGCAGTTCTTC. Translation: CASSPRDSFNNEQFF.

This clone has only one observation. The V call is TRBV11-2, the J call TRBJ2-7; weak D call: TRBD2 (5 bases). V shed 5 bases and J shed 0 bases, with 20 bases lying between them. CDR1 and CDR2 (germline): SGHAT, FQNNGV. This CDR3 is 17 amino acids long. CDR3 nucleotide sequence: TGTGCCAGCAGCATTCACCGGGGTGGGCACAACTCCTACGAGCAGTACTTC. The encoded protein is CASSIHRGGHNSYEQYF.

The gene calls are TRBV7-9 and TRBJ1-1; TRBD1 might be the D (5 bases). The CDR3 is 11 amino acids. The V end was cut by 3 bases, the J end by 8 bases, with 7 bases between. Germline lookup yields CDR1 SEHNR and CDR2 FQNEAQ (reference sequence). CDR3 bases: TGTGCCAGCAGCTTCTCAGGGGAAGCTTTCTTT. Its translation is CASSFSGEAFF.

This clone came up once. V usage is TRBV14 and J usage is TRBJ1-1; 7 bases fit TRBD1. Per the germline V gene, CDR1 is SGHDN and CDR2 is FVKESK. The junction had 6 bases not matched to a gene; V was cut back by 4 bases and J by 4 bases. The CDR3 sequence is 14 residues long. The CDR3: CASSLLQGSTEAFF. The CDR3 nucleotides are TGTGCCAGCAGCCTGTTACAGGGGAGCACTGAAGCTTTCTTT. The full variable domain, completed using reference TRBV14 and TRBJ1-1, is EAGVTQFPSHSVIEKGQTVTLRCDPISGHDNLYWYRRVMGKEIKFLLHFVKESKQDESGMPNNRFLAERTGGTYSTLKVQPAELEDSGVYFCASSLLQGSTEAFFGQGTRLTVV.

J is TRBJ2-7 and V is TRBV12-3 or TRBV12-4; TRBD2 matches at 11 bases. The V and J ends lost 5 bases and 3 bases, in that order; junction bases with no gene match: 0. The CDR3 spans 13 residues. The CDR3 spells CASSTSGSYEQYF. The CDR3 coding sequence is TGTGCCAGCAGTACTAGCGGGAGCTACGAGCAGTACTTC.

This rearrangement joins TRBV5-5 to TRBJ1-1, with a weak D call TRBD1 (5 bases). CDR3 length: 16 residues. V was cut by 1 base and J by 0 bases, with 13 bases left in between. Germline V gene lookup returns CDR1 SGHKS and CDR2 YYEKEE (reference sequence). In DNA, the CDR3 is TGTGCCAGCAGCTTGCTCCCGCAGGGAATGAACACTGAAGCTTTCTTT. As protein: CASSLLPQGMNTEAFF.

The chain links TRBV28 to TRBJ1-3; D might be TRBD1 (6 bases). The ends were cut back, 3 bases at V and 0 bases at J, with 9 bases in the middle. CDR3 length equals 15 residues. From germline, CDR1 is MDHEN and CDR2 SYDVKM. CDR3 coding DNA: TGTGCCAGCAGTTTGGGGGACAACTCTGGAAACACCATATATTTT. This gives the protein CASSLGDNSGNTIYF.

This sequence joins TRBV4-3 and TRBJ2-1; 7 bases are a match to TRBD1. From germline, CDR1 is LGHNA and CDR2 YSLEER. The V segment lost 4 bases and the J segment 3 bases; nucleotides outside the gene matches: 9. The CDR3 has 16 amino acids. The CDR3 sequence: CASSPNRGVDYNEQFF. CDR3 DNA sequence: TGCGCCAGCAGCCCAAACAGGGGCGTTGACTACAATGAGCAGTTCTTC.

The V and J genes are TRBV5-1 and TRBJ1-6; D not resolved. V lost 0 bases and J lost 5, with 9 bases in between. The V gene's germline CDR1 is SGHRS and CDR2 YFSETQ. The CDR3 extends over 15 amino acids. For the CDR3, the DNA is TGCGCCAGCAGCTTGGCGGGGAGGAATAATTCACCCCTCCACTTT. Translating it yields CASSLAGRNNSPLHF.

This chain uses TRBV5-1 with TRBJ2-2; TRBD2 aligns across 7 bases. Germline CDR1 SGHRS, CDR2 YFSETQ. The CDR3 totals 15 residues. After removal of 3 bases from V and 4 bases from J, the junction contained 6 bases not matched to a gene. CDR3: CASSSGLGSTGELFF. For the CDR3, the DNA is TGCGCCAGCAGCTCAGGACTAGGGAGCACCGGGGAGCTGTTTTTT.

The sample holds a few counts of this clone. This chain connects TRBV19 to TRBJ2-1; 9 bases agree with TRBD2. J lost 8 bases, V lost 3 bases, and 5 bases had no gene match. Looked up from germline, CDR1 is LNHDA and CDR2 is SQIVND (reference sequence). The CDR3 has 14 amino acids. CDR3 nucleotides: TGTGCCAGTAGTATGGGACTAGCAATCTATGAGCAGTTCTTC. Encoded protein: CASSMGLAIYEQFF.